This T cell receptor (beta chain) was observed in a study of T-cell memory formation after mild COVID-19. A single record per CDR3 protein comes from TCRdb applying MiXCR to the 5' RACE reads. The sample shows about 470,000 distinct CDR3 sequences, roughly 25% of them seen only once. The CDR3 consists of 18 residues. V was clipped by 5 bases and J by 5 bases; unmatched bases: 16. CDR1 is SGHVS, CDR2 FQNEAQ, per germline. The chain links TRBV7-8 to TRBJ2-3; TRBD2 matches at 10 bases. The origin of this receptor is an adult woman who had mild COVID-19 (a few samples of this study predate the infection). Cell type and time point are not known. The sequencing input was PBMCs or a T cell subset sorted from them (not recorded which). The CDR3 DNA follows: TGTGCCAGCAGCCTCGGGACTAGCGTAGTGATAGTAGGAGATACGCAGTATTTT. Translating gives CASSLGTSVVIVGDTQYF.